This T cell receptor (beta chain) was retrieved from a study of blood T cell repertoires in COVID-19. Study in general: Acute and convalescent COVID-19 specimens originated in the United States, Italy and Spain. T cells, B-cell-depleted T cells, or PBMCs supplied cDNA or gDNA.

Original data processing: Estimated nucleated cell counts came from reference gene primer amplification. Generated by immunoSEQ multiplex PCR, the TCRdb table keeps only in-frame clones and is missing some. V and J calls and clone size are given by that table; D and trimming were obtained from the DNA. The top ten clones hold 9% to 12% of a sample with 100,000 to 150,000 clones, approximately 88% of them seen once. CDR1 is MGHRA, CDR2 YSYEKL, per germline. Trimming took off 3 bases at V and 2 bases at J, with 14 bases between the two ends. The CDR3 is 16 amino acids. This chain uses TRBV4-1 with TRBJ1-3; D perhaps matches TRBD1 (5 bases). The source is a man between 50 and 59 years old with acute or convalescent COVID-19. Sequencing used peripheral blood. CDR3 nucleotide sequence: TGCGCCAGCAGCCATGATCCAGGGTTAACTGGAAACACCATATATTTT. Translation gives CASSHDPGLTGNTIYF.